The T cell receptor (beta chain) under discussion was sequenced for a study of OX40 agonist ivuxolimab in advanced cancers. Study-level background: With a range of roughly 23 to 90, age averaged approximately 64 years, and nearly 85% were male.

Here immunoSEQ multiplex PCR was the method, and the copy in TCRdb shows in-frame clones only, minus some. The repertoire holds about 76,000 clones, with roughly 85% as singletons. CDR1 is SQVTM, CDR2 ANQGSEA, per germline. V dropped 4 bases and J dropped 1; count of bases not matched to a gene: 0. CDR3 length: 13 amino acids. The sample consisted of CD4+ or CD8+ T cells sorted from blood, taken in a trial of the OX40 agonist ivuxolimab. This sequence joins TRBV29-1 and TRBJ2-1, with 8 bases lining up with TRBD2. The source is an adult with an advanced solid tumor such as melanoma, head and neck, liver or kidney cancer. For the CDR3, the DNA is TGCAGCGTTGCGGGAGGGTCCTACAATGAGCAGTTCTTC. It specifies CSVAGGSYNEQFF.